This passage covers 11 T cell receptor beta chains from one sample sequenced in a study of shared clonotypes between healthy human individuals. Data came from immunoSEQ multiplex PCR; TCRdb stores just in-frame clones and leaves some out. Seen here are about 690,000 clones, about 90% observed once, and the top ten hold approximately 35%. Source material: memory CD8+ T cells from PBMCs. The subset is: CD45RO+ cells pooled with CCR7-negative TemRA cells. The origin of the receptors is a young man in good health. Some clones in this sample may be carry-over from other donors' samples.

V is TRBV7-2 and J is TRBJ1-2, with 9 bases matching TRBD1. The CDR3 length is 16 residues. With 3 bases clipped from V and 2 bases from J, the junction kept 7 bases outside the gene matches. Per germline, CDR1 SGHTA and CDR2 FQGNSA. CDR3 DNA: TGTGCCAGCAGCTTTGGGCCCGGGACAGGGAACTATGGCTACACCTTC. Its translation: CASSFGPGTGNYGYTF.

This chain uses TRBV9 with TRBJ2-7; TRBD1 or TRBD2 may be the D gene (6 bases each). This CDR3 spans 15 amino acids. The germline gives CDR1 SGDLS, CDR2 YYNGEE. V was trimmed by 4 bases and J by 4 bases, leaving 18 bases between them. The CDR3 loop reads CASSSPIEGGYEQYF. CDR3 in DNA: TGTGCCAGCAGCTCCCCCATCGAGGGGGGATACGAGCAGTACTTC.

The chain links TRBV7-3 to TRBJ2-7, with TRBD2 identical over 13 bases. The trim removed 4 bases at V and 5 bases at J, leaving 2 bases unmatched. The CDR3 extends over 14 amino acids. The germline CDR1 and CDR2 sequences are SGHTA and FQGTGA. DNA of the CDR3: TGTGCCAGCAGCTCGGGACTAGCGGGAAACGAGCAGTACTTC. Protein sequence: CASSSGLAGNEQYF.

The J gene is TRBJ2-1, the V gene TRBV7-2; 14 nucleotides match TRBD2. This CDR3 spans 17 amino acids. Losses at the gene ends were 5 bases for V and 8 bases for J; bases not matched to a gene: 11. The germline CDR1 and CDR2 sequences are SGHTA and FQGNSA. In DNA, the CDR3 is TGTGCCAGCAGCCCGGAGGGACTAGCGGGAGTCTTACATGAGCAGTTCTTC. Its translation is CASSPEGLAGVLHEQFF. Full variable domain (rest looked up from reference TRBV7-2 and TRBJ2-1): GAGVSQSPSNKVTEKGKDVELRCDPISGHTALYWYRQSLGQGLEFLIYFQGNSAPDKSGLPSDRFSAERTGGSVSTLTIQRTQQEDSAVYLCASSPEGLAGVLHEQFFGPGTRLTVL.

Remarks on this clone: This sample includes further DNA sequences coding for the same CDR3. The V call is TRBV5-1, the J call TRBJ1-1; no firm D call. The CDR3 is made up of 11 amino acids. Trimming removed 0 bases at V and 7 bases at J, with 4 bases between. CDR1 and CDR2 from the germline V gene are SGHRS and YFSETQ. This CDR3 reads CASSLGVEAFF. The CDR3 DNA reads TGCGCCAGCAGCTTGGGTGTTGAAGCTTTCTTT.

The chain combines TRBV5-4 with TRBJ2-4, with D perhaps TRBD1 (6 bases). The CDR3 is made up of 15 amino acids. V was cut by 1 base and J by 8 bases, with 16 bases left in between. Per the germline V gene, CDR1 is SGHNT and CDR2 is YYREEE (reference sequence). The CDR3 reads CASSLSAGAVDIQYF. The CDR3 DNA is TGTGCCAGCAGCTTGTCGGCAGGGGCCGTTGACATTCAGTACTTC.

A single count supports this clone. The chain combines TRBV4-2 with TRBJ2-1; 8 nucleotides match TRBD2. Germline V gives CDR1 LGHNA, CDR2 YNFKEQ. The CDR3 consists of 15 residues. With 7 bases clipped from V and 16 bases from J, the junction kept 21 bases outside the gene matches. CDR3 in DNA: TGTGCCAGCACCCGAAGCCATCTAGCGGGTCACAGTCCTTTCTTC. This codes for CASTRSHLAGHSPFF.

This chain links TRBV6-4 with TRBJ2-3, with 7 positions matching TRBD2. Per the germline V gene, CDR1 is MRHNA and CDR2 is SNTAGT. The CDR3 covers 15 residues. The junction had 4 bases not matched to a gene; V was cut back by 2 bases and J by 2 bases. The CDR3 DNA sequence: TGTGCCAGCAGTGACGGGCTAGCGGACACAGATACGCAGTATTTT. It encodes CASSDGLADTDTQYF.

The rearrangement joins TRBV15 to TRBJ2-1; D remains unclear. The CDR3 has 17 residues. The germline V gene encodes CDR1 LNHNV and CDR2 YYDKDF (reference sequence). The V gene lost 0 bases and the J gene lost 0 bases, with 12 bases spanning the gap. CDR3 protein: CATSRDLGRSSYNEQFF. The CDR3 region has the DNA TGTGCCACCAGCAGAGATTTGGGTCGCAGCTCCTACAATGAGCAGTTCTTC.

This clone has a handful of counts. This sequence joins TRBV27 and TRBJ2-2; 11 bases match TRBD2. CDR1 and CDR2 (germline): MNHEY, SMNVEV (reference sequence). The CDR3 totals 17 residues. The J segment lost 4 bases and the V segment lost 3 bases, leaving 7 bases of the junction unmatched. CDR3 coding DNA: TGTGCCAGCAGTTTGTTGGGGACTAGCGGCAGCACCGGGGAGCTGTTTTTT. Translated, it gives CASSLLGTSGSTGELFF.

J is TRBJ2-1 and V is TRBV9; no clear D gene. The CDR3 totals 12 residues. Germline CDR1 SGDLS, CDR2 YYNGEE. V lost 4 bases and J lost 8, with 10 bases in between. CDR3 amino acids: CASSPHPYEQFF. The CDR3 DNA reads TGTGCCAGCAGCCCCCACCCTTATGAGCAGTTCTTC.